The 18 T cell receptor beta chains given below trace back to one sample, sequenced in a study of cytomegalovirus exposure and HLA in healthy donors. The study ran its PCR with 60 Vbeta and 13 Jbeta primers. Generated by immunoSEQ multiplex PCR, the TCRdb table keeps only in-frame clones and is missing some. The sample lists around 25,000 clones; 75% to 80% were seen once. Sequences were obtained from PBMCs. These TCRs come from a male donor in good health and CMV-seronegative.

The chain uses TRBV28 and TRBJ2-7, with 10 bases that match TRBD2. Germline values: CDR1 MDHEN, CDR2 SYDVKM. This CDR3 is built from 18 residues. Trimming cost V 4 bases and J 0 bases; bases outside gene matches: 12. CDR3 nucleotides: TGTGCCAGCAGTTCGATGGTACTAGCGGGACCCTCCTCCTACGAGCAGTACTTC. Encoded protein: CASSSMVLAGPSSYEQYF.

The chain recombines TRBV7-2 with TRBJ2-7; TRBD1 aligns across 9 bases. V lost 5 bases, J lost 6 bases, and 8 bases stayed unmatched. The germline V gene encodes CDR1 SGHTA and CDR2 FQGNSA. This CDR3 has 14 residues. This chain's CDR3 is CASSPGQGLGEQYF. DNA for the CDR3: TGTGCCAGCAGCCCAGGACAGGGGTTGGGCGAGCAGTACTTC.

The CDR3 reads CASSPGPNYEQYF. For the CDR3, the DNA is TGTGCCAGCAGCCCAGGTCCAAACTACGAGCAGTACTTC. This chain joins TRBV7-6 and TRBJ2-7; D ambiguous. Trimming took 5 bases from V and 3 from J, leaving 11 bases between them. The CDR3 is made up of 13 amino acids. Per the germline V gene, CDR1 is SGHVS and CDR2 is FNYEAQ.

The chain joins TRBV9 to TRBJ1-4, with D possibly TRBD1 on 5 matching bases. Trimming pared 3 bases from V and 5 bases from J, leaving 17 bases between. Germline V lookup: CDR1 SGDLS, CDR2 YYNGEE. The CDR3 spans 16 residues. The CDR3 loop is CASSAGHYGLNEKLFF. CDR3 nucleotides: TGTGCCAGCAGCGCAGGGCATTACGGATTGAATGAAAAACTGTTTTTT. Full variable domain (rest looked up from reference TRBV9 and TRBJ1-4): DSGVTQTPKHLITATGQRVTLRCSPRSGDLSVYWYQQSLDQGLQFLIQYYNGEERAKGNILERFSAQQFPDLHSELNLSSLELGDSALYFCASSAGHYGLNEKLFFGSGTQLSVL.

The V and J genes are TRBV28 and TRBJ2-1, with 9 bases aligning to TRBD2. This CDR3 is 13 amino acids long. The trim removed 4 bases at V and 12 bases at J, leaving 7 bases unmatched. CDR1 and CDR2 (germline): MDHEN, SYDVKM. CDR3 residues: CASSSPVTSGQFF. CDR3 DNA sequence: TGTGCCAGCAGTTCCCCGGTGACTAGCGGGCAGTTCTTC.

The chain has TRBV4-1 and TRBJ2-3; 7 nucleotides match TRBD2. This CDR3 is 16 amino acids long. Germline V gene sequence: CDR1 MGHRA, CDR2 YSYEKL. V lost 1 base, J lost 2 bases, and 6 bases stayed unmatched. The CDR3 loop reads CASSQGVAGDTDTQYF. DNA of the CDR3: TGCGCCAGCAGCCAAGGGGTGGCGGGAGACACAGATACGCAGTATTTT.

V usage is TRBV7-9 and J usage is TRBJ2-5; perhaps TRBD2 as D (6 bases). There are 15 residues in the CDR3. The V and J ends lost 2 bases and 4 bases respectively, with 14 bases between them. Germline loops: CDR1 SEHNR, CDR2 FQNEAQ (reference sequence). CDR3 bases: TGTGCCAGCAGCTTAACTAGCAGATTGGGAGAGACCCAGTACTTC. Translating gives CASSLTSRLGETQYF.

This clone was observed a handful of times. The chain recombines TRBV7-6 with TRBJ1-3; D remains ambiguous. The CDR3 runs to 14 residues. Germline loops: CDR1 SGHVS, CDR2 FNYEAQ. V lost 1 base, J lost 0 bases, and 4 bases lay in between. The chain's CDR3 is CASSLGSSGNTIYF. In DNA form, the CDR3 reads TGTGCCAGCAGCTTAGGGAGCTCTGGAAACACCATATATTTT.

The rearrangement joins TRBV4-3 to TRBJ1-1, with 9 nucleotides matching TRBD1. Germline-derived CDR1 and CDR2 are LGHNA and YSLEER. The CDR3 covers 14 residues. J gave up 4 bases and V 4 bases, and 4 bases lay outside the gene matches. The CDR3 protein is CASSPGQGGTEAFF. CDR3 in DNA: TGCGCCAGCAGCCCGGGACAGGGCGGCACTGAAGCTTTCTTT.

The chain joins TRBV5-6 to TRBJ2-7; 7 nucleotides match TRBD2. The V segment lost 4 bases and the J segment 5 bases; nucleotides outside the gene matches: 9. This CDR3 comprises 14 residues. Germline CDR1 reads SGHDT; CDR2 reads YYEEEE. The CDR3, as DNA: TGTGCCAGCAGCCCTCTCCGGGAGGTCAACGAGCAGTACTTC. Its protein product is CASSPLREVNEQYF.

The gene calls are TRBV28 and TRBJ1-1; 11 bases map to TRBD1. The CDR3 covers 16 residues. Germline V gives CDR1 MDHEN, CDR2 SYDVKM. Trimming at V came to 3 bases and at J to 0 bases, leaving 3 bases not matched to a gene. The CDR3 sequence is CASSLGQGVLNTEAFF. The DNA of the CDR3 is TGTGCCAGCAGTTTGGGACAGGGGGTACTGAACACTGAAGCTTTCTTT.

The chain recombines TRBV6-1 with TRBJ2-3; a weak D match, TRBD1 (5 bases). The CDR3 extends over 13 amino acids. The V gene lost 7 bases and the J gene lost 0 bases, with 8 bases spanning the gap. Germline assignment: CDR1 MNHNS and CDR2 SASEGT. CDR3 sequence: CASTGPSTDTQYF. In DNA, the CDR3 is TGTGCCAGCACAGGGCCTAGCACAGATACGCAGTATTTT.

The gene calls are TRBV29-1 and TRBJ2-2; TRBD2 matches 9 bases. The CDR3 totals 14 residues. The germline V gene has CDR1 SQVTM and CDR2 ANQGSEA. V dropped 3 bases and J dropped 6; count of bases not matched to a gene: 5. The CDR3 nucleotides read TGCAGCGTTGAGAGTAGCGGGAGACCCGGGGAGCTGTTTTTT. Residues: CSVESSGRPGELFF.

The V and J genes are TRBV7-2 and TRBJ2-5; a weak D match, TRBD2 (5 bases). Germline CDR1 reads SGHTA; CDR2 reads FQGNSA. V lost 7 bases to trimming and J lost 5 bases, with 17 bases between them. The CDR3 has 14 amino acids. In DNA, the CDR3 is TGTGCCAGCACCGAGCTCGGGGAGAGGGAGACCCAGTACTTC. Its translation: CASTELGERETQYF.

V and J are TRBV4-3 and TRBJ2-1, with D uncertain. Germline CDR1 is LGHNA and CDR2 is YSLEER. This CDR3 has 17 amino acids. Trimming removed 4 bases from V and 1 base from J, with 17 bases in between. Written as DNA, the CDR3 is TGCGCCAGCAGCCTATATCTGCCAGAACCTTCCTACAATGAGCAGTTCTTC. As protein: CASSLYLPEPSYNEQFF.

The chain links TRBV11-2 to TRBJ2-7, with D uncertain. The CDR3 has 14 residues. Per the germline V gene, CDR1 is SGHAT and CDR2 is FQNNGV. The ends were cut back, 4 bases at V and 3 bases at J, with 13 bases in the middle. CDR3 in DNA: TGTGCCAGCAGCTCCTGGGCAGCCGTCTACGAGCAGTACTTC. Amino acids: CASSSWAAVYEQYF.

The chain uses TRBV7-9 and TRBJ2-7, with D possibly matching TRBD1 (5 bases). V was shortened by 4 bases and J by 0 bases, with 13 bases between the two germline ends. CDR1 and CDR2 from the germline V gene are SEHNR and FQNEAQ (reference sequence). The CDR3 totals 15 residues. This chain's CDR3 is CASSSTVLVSYEQYF. DNA of the CDR3: TGTGCCAGCAGCTCGACAGTTTTGGTCTCCTACGAGCAGTACTTC. Full variable domain (outside the CDR3, taken from reference TRBV7-9 and TRBJ2-7): DTGVSQNPRHKITKRGQNVTFRCDPISEHNRLYWYRQTLGQGPEFLTYFQNEAQLEKSRLLSDRFSAERPKGSFSTLEIQRTEQGDSAMYLCASSSTVLVSYEQYFGPGTRLTVT.

The chain carries TRBV4-1 and TRBJ2-7, with 10 bases matching TRBD1. J was trimmed by 4 bases and V by 0 bases; bases with no gene match: 3. The CDR3 has 15 amino acids. The germline CDR1 and CDR2 sequences are MGHRA and YSYEKL. The CDR3 DNA sequence: TGCGCCAGCAGCCAAGATCGGGGACAGGGGTACGAGCAGTACTTC. It codes for CASSQDRGQGYEQYF.